The clone carrying this T cell receptor beta chain has just a few counts. TCRdb analysed the reads with MiXCR anew, one entry per CDR3 protein. The sample has some 400,000 distinct CDR3 sequences, 30% to 40% seen once; the top ten hold approximately 13%. From germline, CDR1 is SGHAT and CDR2 FQDESV (reference sequence). The CDR3 is 16 residues long. Trimming removed 1 base from V and 8 bases from J; junction bases left unmatched: 11. This record belongs to a study of T cell repertoires in cytomegalovirus infection. In the study overall: Carrying CMV and the relevant HLA type showed in public TCR beta signatures.

The TCR comes from a human donor in good health (CMV status not recorded). Some clones in this sample may be carry-over from other donors' samples. The specimen was PBMCs. This chain links TRBV11-1 with TRBJ2-1; 7 bases agree with TRBD2. The CDR3 coding sequence is TGTGCCAGCAGCTTAGTATGGCGGGGGTCTGGGGATGAGCAGTTCTTC. This translates into CASSLVWRGSGDEQFF.